The clone carrying this T cell receptor (beta chain) has just one count. Sequenced by immunoSEQ multiplex PCR; TCRdb stores in-frame clones only, minus some. This table has tens of thousands of clones, roughly nine tenths appearing once. These data originate in a study of T cell changes during pregnancy in multiple sclerosis. The sequencing here drew on peripheral blood, taken in the first trimester of pregnancy. This TCR was recovered from a female donor in good health, enrolled as a control in a pregnancy study.

CDR3 region: CATSRAIVRDKAYEQYF. The CDR3, as DNA: TGTGCCACCAGCAGAGCAATCGTTCGGGACAAAGCCTACGAGCAGTACTTC. The chain combines TRBV15 with TRBJ2-7; TRBD1 is a possible D gene (6 bases). The CDR3 is 17 amino acids. V was pared by 1 base and J by 2 bases, with 18 bases between. Germline CDR1 and CDR2: LNHNV and YYDKDF (reference sequence).